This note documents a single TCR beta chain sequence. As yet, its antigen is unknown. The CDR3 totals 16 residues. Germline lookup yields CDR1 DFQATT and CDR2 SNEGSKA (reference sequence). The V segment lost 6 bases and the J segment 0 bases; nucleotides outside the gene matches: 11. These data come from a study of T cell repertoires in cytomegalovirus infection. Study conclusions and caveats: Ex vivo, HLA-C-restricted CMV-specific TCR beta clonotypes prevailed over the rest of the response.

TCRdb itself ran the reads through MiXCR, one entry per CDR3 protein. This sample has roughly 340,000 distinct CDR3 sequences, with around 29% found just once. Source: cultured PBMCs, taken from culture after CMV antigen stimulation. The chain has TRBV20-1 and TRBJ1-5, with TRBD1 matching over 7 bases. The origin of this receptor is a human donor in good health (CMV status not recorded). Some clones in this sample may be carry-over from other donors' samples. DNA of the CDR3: TGCAGTGCACTAAGAGACAGGGCTGTTAGCAATCAGCCCCAGCATTTT. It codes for CSALRDRAVSNQPQHF.